The 24 T cell receptor beta chains below come from one sample, sequenced in a study of Ad26.COV2.S vaccination and SARS-CoV-2 variants. As to treatment: some 19 received Ad26.COV2.S at low or high dose, single or two shots; about 5 received placebo; per-sample allocation not given. Sampling happened 63 days after the first vaccine or placebo injection. Assay: immunoSEQ multiplex PCR; the TCRdb copy retains only in-frame clones and omits some. Of hundreds of thousands of clones detected, more than 80% appear once; the ten largest clones hold 12%. This specimen was peripheral blood, taken in a trial of Ad26.COV2.S vaccine versus placebo. These receptors were taken from a person between 18 and 65 years old who received the Ad26.COV2.S COVID-19 vaccine or a placebo.

The rearrangement links TRBV5-1 to TRBJ1-1; D unresolved. V lost 0 bases and J 6 bases, leaving 21 bases between the germline ends. CDR3 length equals 17 residues. The V gene's germline CDR1 is SGHRS and CDR2 YFSETQ. CDR3 loop: CASSLGLGSGMGAEAFF. CDR3 DNA: TGCGCCAGCAGCTTGGGACTGGGGTCGGGAATGGGCGCTGAAGCTTTCTTT.

This chain links TRBV7-9 with TRBJ1-3; TRBD1 is a possible D gene (5 bases). Germline V CDR1 and CDR2: SEHNR, FQNEAQ (reference sequence). CDR3 size: 15 residues. V dropped 4 bases and J dropped 0 bases, with 10 bases sitting between them. The CDR3: CASSSRTLSGNTIYF. The CDR3 nucleotides read TGTGCCAGCAGCTCCCGGACACTCTCTGGAAACACCATATATTTT.

This CDR3 is CATGDTPQETQYF. CDR3 DNA: TGTGCCACAGGGGACACCCCACAAGAGACCCAGTACTTC. The chain is built from TRBV19 and TRBJ2-5, with TRBD1 as a possible D gene (6 bases). Per germline, CDR1 LNHDA and CDR2 SQIVND (reference sequence). This CDR3 is 13 amino acids long. Trimming shortened V by 10 bases and J by 2 bases, and 14 bases separated the two germline ends.

The chain carries TRBV6-5 and TRBJ2-7; 10 nucleotides align to TRBD1. The CDR3 length is 14 residues. After removal of 6 bases from V and 3 bases from J, the junction contained 5 bases not matched to a gene. Germline values: CDR1 MNHEY, CDR2 SVGAGI. The DNA for the CDR3 is TGTGCCAGCAGCCGGACAGGGGGGATCTACGAGCAGTACTTC. Translating gives CASSRTGGIYEQYF.

The chain combines TRBV3-1 (or the pseudogene TRBV3-2) with TRBJ2-3, with D tentatively TRBD2 (6 bases). The CDR3 spans 14 residues. V was cut by 3 bases and J by 0 bases, with 7 bases left in between. Germline V gene data show CDR1 as LGHDT and CDR2 as YNNKEL (reference sequence). The CDR3 region is CASSHSGSTDTQYF. DNA of the CDR3: TGTGCCAGCAGCCATAGCGGAAGCACAGATACGCAGTATTTT.

The chain is built from TRBV5-1 and TRBJ2-7; a possible D gene is TRBD1 (8 bases). Germline assignment: CDR1 SGHRS and CDR2 YFSETQ. CDR3 length: 15 residues. V gave up 2 bases and J gave up 0 bases, with 12 bases separating them. The DNA of the CDR3 is TGCGCCAGCAGCTTACAGGGGGGGTCCTCCTACGAGCAGTACTTC. Encoded protein: CASSLQGGSSYEQYF.

A note on this clone: A read error may produce the germline difference seen at one junction end. Here the CDR3 reads CASSLQGADEQLF. Here the CDR3 DNA reads TGCGCCAGCAGTTTACAGGGGGCTGATGAGCAGCTCTTC. The chain employs TRBV10-1 and TRBJ2-1; 9 bases agree with TRBD1. Per germline, CDR1 WNHNN and CDR2 SYGVQD (reference sequence). This CDR3 is built from 13 residues.

The chain couples TRBV28 to TRBJ2-3; 8 positions agree with TRBD2. The CDR3 loop spans 16 amino acids. Per germline, CDR1 MDHEN and CDR2 SYDVKM. V was pared by 7 bases and J by 4 bases, with 13 bases of the junction left unmatched. CDR3 sequence reads: CASNTLGGRLADTQYF. CDR3 DNA sequence: TGTGCCAGCAATACCTTGGGCGGGAGGTTGGCAGATACGCAGTATTTT.

The rearrangement uses TRBV29-1 and TRBJ2-1, with 9 bases fitting TRBD1. This CDR3 has 14 residues. Trimming took 3 bases from V and 5 from J; bases not matched to a gene: 5. The germline V gene encodes CDR1 SQVTM and CDR2 ANQGSEA. As DNA, the CDR3 is TGCAGCGTTGAGGGGGACAGGGAAAACAATGAGCAGTTCTTC. Amino acid sequence: CSVEGDRENNEQFF.

V usage is TRBV6-2 or TRBV6-3 and J usage is TRBJ1-1; D not certain. The V gene's germline CDR1 is MNHEY and CDR2 SVGEGT. The ends were cut back, 5 bases at V and 4 bases at J, with 11 bases in the middle. The CDR3 extends over 13 amino acids. CDR3 loop: CASSPSWATEAFF. Written as DNA, the CDR3 is TGTGCCAGCAGTCCCTCGTGGGCCACTGAAGCTTTCTTT.

The CDR3: CASSSQVTGYTF. The CDR3, as DNA: TGTGCCAGCAGTTCCCAAGTAACTGGCTACACCTTC. The chain links TRBV28 to TRBJ1-2, with D hard to call. This CDR3 has 12 amino acids. CDR1 is MDHEN, CDR2 SYDVKM, per germline. V dropped 4 bases and J dropped 7 bases, with 10 bases sitting between them.

This clone came up once. V is TRBV11-2 and J is TRBJ2-1, with D perhaps matching TRBD2 (6 bases). This CDR3 region has 16 residues. V dropped 5 bases and J dropped 6 bases, with 20 bases sitting between them. The V gene's germline CDR1 is SGHAT and CDR2 FQNNGV. The DNA for the CDR3 is TGTGCCAGCAGCGAGCTGGGACTCGGACCCCTCAATGAGCAGTTCTTC. Translating it yields CASSELGLGPLNEQFF. Full variable domain (rest looked up from reference TRBV11-2 and TRBJ2-1): EAGVAQSPRYKIIEKRQSVAFWCNPISGHATLYWYQQILGQGPKLLIQFQNNGVVDDSQLPKDRFSAERLKGVDSTLKIQPAKLEDSAVYLCASSELGLGPLNEQFFGPGTRLTVL.

The chain recombines TRBV28 with TRBJ1-2; D is ambiguous. The CDR3 contains 19 residues. Germline CDR1 MDHEN, CDR2 SYDVKM. Trimming cost V 6 bases and J 7 bases, with 33 bases left between them. DNA for the CDR3: TGTGCCAGCAGCGGTGGGAGGCCCATAGATGCCCATAGGTGGCTTGGCTACACCTTC. Protein sequence: CASSGGRPIDAHRWLGYTF.

This chain joins TRBV23-1 and TRBJ2-7; the D gene could be TRBD1 or TRBD2 (5 bases each). TRBV23-1 is an ORF for which the function is uncertain. The ends were cut back, 4 bases at V and 9 bases at J, with 28 bases in the middle. The CDR3 has 17 amino acids. The CDR3 sequence: CASSLTKGRLNCLGQYF. The CDR3 nucleotides read TGCGCCAGCAGTCTCACCAAGGGACGGCTTAATTGTTTGGGGCAGTACTTC.

This clone was observed a single time. V gene TRBV11-3 combines with J gene TRBJ2-5; 7 positions agree with TRBD1. CDR1 and CDR2 from the germline V gene are SGHNT and YENEEA. The ends lost 5 bases at V and 5 bases at J; junction bases unmatched: 8. This CDR3 has 14 residues. CDR3: CASSPWDSHETQYF. The CDR3 nucleotides read TGTGCCAGCAGCCCCTGGGACAGTCACGAGACCCAGTACTTC.

This clone has only one observation. This chain links TRBV30 with TRBJ2-7; D is undetermined. The CDR3 length is 13 residues. Germline assignment: CDR1 GTSNPN and CDR2 SVGIG (reference sequence). Trimming pared 2 bases from V and 6 bases from J, leaving 14 bases between. CDR3 residues: CAWSTVVWSEQYF. As DNA, the CDR3 is TGTGCCTGGAGTACAGTAGTCTGGAGCGAGCAGTACTTC.

This chain connects TRBV9 to TRBJ2-2, with 10 positions matching TRBD2. The CDR3 runs 16 residues. V lost 4 bases to trimming and J lost 4 bases; unmatched junction nucleotides: 7. The germline CDR1 and CDR2 sequences are SGDLS and YYNGEE. The DNA for the CDR3 is TGTGCCAGCAGCCTTGGGACTAGCGCAGTCACCGGGGAGCTGTTTTTT. Protein sequence: CASSLGTSAVTGELFF.

The gene calls are TRBV13 and TRBJ2-1, with TRBD2 matching 10 bases. Germline CDR1 reads PRHDT; CDR2 reads FYEKMQ (reference sequence). V was clipped by 0 bases and J by 2 bases; unmatched bases: 4. The CDR3 has 17 amino acids. CDR3 sequence reads: CASSLGLAGVTYNEQFF. In DNA, the CDR3 is TGTGCCAGCAGCTTAGGCCTAGCGGGAGTGACCTACAATGAGCAGTTCTTC. The whole variable domain, remainder taken from reference TRBV13 and TRBJ2-1, is AAGVIQSPRHLIKEKRETATLKCYPIPRHDTVYWYQQGPGQDPQFLISFYEKMQSDKGSIPDRFSAQQFSDYHSELNMSSLELGDSALYFCASSLGLAGVTYNEQFFGPGTRLTVL.

V is TRBV28 and J is TRBJ2-7; tentatively, D is TRBD2 (5 bases). The germline V gene encodes CDR1 MDHEN and CDR2 SYDVKM. V shed 7 bases and J shed 2 bases, with 12 bases lying between them. There are 13 residues in the CDR3. The CDR3 here is CASTVGGPYEQYF. DNA of the CDR3: TGTGCCAGCACGGTTGGAGGTCCCTACGAGCAGTACTTC.

The rearrangement uses TRBV21-1 and TRBJ2-1. TRBV21-1 is a listed pseudogene. This CDR3 is built from 17 residues. The DNA of the CDR3 is TGTGCCAGCAGCAAAACGGCCTGGGATCAAACCTTCTATGAGCAGTTCTTC. This encodes CASSKTAWDQTFYEQFF.

The chain combines TRBV6-5 with TRBJ2-7; tentatively, D is TRBD1 (5 bases). The CDR3 length is 11 residues. The germline gives CDR1 MNHEY, CDR2 SVGAGI. The V gene lost 6 bases and the J gene lost 5 bases, with 8 bases spanning the gap. The CDR3 reads CASSQGHEQYF. CDR3 in DNA: TGTGCCAGCAGCCAGGGCCACGAGCAGTACTTC.

This clone was observed once. This rearrangement joins TRBV11-2 to TRBJ2-1, with 10 bases aligning to TRBD2. V shed 3 bases, J shed 6 bases, and the junction held 5 bases outside the gene matches. Germline V CDR1 and CDR2: SGHAT, FQNNGV. The CDR3 runs to 15 residues. CDR3 DNA: TGTGCCAGCAGCTTTAGGACTAGCGGTGGCAATGAGCAGTTCTTC. Its protein is CASSFRTSGGNEQFF.

The chain uses TRBV6-4 and TRBJ2-6; D gene unclear. This CDR3 has 15 amino acids. Trimming shortened V by 3 bases and J by 0 bases, and 6 bases separated the two germline ends. Germline V gene data show CDR1 as MRHNA and CDR2 as SNTAGT. CDR3: CASSESSSGANVLTF. CDR3 coding DNA: TGTGCCAGCAGTGAATCGAGCTCTGGGGCCAACGTCCTGACTTTC.

Regarding this clone: Other DNA sequences within the sample encode an identical CDR3. J is TRBJ2-3 and V is TRBV19; no clear D gene. CDR3 size: 12 residues. Trimming removed 2 bases at V and 2 bases at J, with 2 bases between. Per the germline V gene, CDR1 is LNHDA and CDR2 is SQIVND (reference sequence). CDR3 sequence: CASSISTDTQYF. The CDR3 region has the DNA TGTGCCAGTAGTATATCCACAGATACGCAGTATTTT.